This T cell receptor beta chain was recovered during a study of glioma-infiltrating T cells. Germline assignment: CDR1 LNHDA and CDR2 SQIVND (reference sequence). The V and J ends lost 4 bases and 7 bases respectively, with 12 bases between them. This CDR3 comprises 13 residues. Turning to this clonotype: What it recognizes is unknown.

Study-wide results and limits: Above-expected tissue-blood divergence occurred in all gliomas, most in low-grade ones. CDR3 overlap between tissue and blood was very small.

The iRepertoire nested amplicon-rescue multiplex PCR amplified TCR alpha and beta CDR3s from RNA. One-step reverse transcription and amplification started from approximately 100-400 ng of tissue mRNA or PBMC total RNA. Each CDR3 protein is one row after TCRdb ran MiXCR on the multiplex PCR reads. The table lists more than 85,000 distinct CDR3 sequences, less than 30% of them singletons, with about 30% in the top ten. Sequencing was performed on glioma tissue, nonneoplastic brain tissue, or PBMCs (not recorded which). The receptor's source is a human donor with low-grade glioma or glioblastoma, undergoing nonglioma brain surgery, or in good health (not recorded which). The chain recombines TRBV19 with TRBJ2-3, with D perhaps given as TRBD1 or TRBD2 (6 bases each). Here the CDR3 reads CASSTGGGNTQYF. The DNA of the CDR3 is TGTGCCAGTAGTACCGGGGGCGGCAATACGCAGTATTTT.